The source of this T cell receptor (beta chain) is a study of PD-L1 blockade in urothelial cancer. Across the study: About 85% of the roughly 29 patients comprised males who had bladder-origin urothelial cancer. Blood-derived samples held a median roughly 150,000 T cells.

Per germline, CDR1 SGHTA and CDR2 FQGNSA. The CDR3 runs to 13 residues. V trimming: 4 bases; J trimming: 5 bases; junction bases outside the gene matches: 5. In the case of this clone: No antigen is known for it.

As for time point: pretreatment peripheral blood. The templates were synthetic TCR analogs, and they were spiked into each PCR. Repertoires were generated with immunoSEQ multiplex PCR, while TCRdb's copy carries only in-frame clones and drops some. The table lists approximately 50,000 clones, roughly 84% of them singletons. Study-wide findings and caveats: At the 3-week point, tumor-associated blood clones expanded more in durable-benefit patients.

This chain uses TRBV7-2 with TRBJ2-7, with TRBD1 identical over 7 bases. Source: PBMCs, taken around atezolizumab (anti-PD-L1) treatment. The TCR sequence derives from a man aged 45-65 years with urothelial cancer. CDR3 coding DNA: TGTGCCAGCAGCTCACGACAGGGAAACGAGCAGTACTTC. This translates into CASSSRQGNEQYF.